This is a list of T cell receptor beta chains from one sample in a study of blood T cell repertoires in COVID-19. Sequencing used immunoSEQ multiplex PCR; TCRdb keeps in-frame clones, though not all of them. The data show more than 150,000 clones, around four fifths seen once. Specimen: PBMCs or T cells enriched from blood (not recorded which). The receptors were gathered from a woman aged 45-59 years who had recovered from COVID-19. Each CDR3 is given with its conserved first and last residue. D genes are given only for firm matches. Rows may omit the clone size; those that give it use once, few, many or a size class.

17	TRBD1	NA	TRBV27	TRBJ1-6	CASSFRAGGQGNSPLHF	TGTGCCAGCAGTTTTCGAGCCGGCGGACAGGGGAATTCACCCCTCCACTTT
14	TRBD1	once	TRBV4-3	TRBJ1-4	CASSPGTGNEKLFF	TGCGCCAGCAGCCCCGGGACAGGGAATGAAAAACTGTTTTTT
13	NA	NA	TRBV5-4	TRBJ1-5	CASSAGLNQPQHF	TGTGCCAGCAGCGCCGGACTCAATCAGCCCCAGCATTTT
15	TRBD2	NA	TRBV11-3	TRBJ2-2	CASSLRAGDTGELFF	TGTGCCAGCAGCTTAAGAGCGGGAGACACCGGGGAGCTGTTTTTT
12	NA	NA	TRBV3-1/TRBV3-2	TRBJ1-5	CASSTGGQPQHF	TGTGCCAGCAGCACCGGGGGTCAGCCCCAGCATTTT
15	NA	NA	TRBV6-5	TRBJ1-5	CASRPQKNSNQPQHF	TGTGCCAGCAGGCCACAGAAGAATAGCAATCAGCCCCAGCATTTT
17	NA	NA	TRBV7-8	TRBJ2-3	CASSWGGQDLITDTQYF	TGTGCCAGCAGCTGGGGGGGACAGGACCTTATCACAGATACGCAGTATTTT
14	NA	NA	TRBV7-9	TRBJ1-1	CASSPRRQNTEAFF	TGTGCCAGCAGCCCCCGCAGACAGAACACTGAAGCTTTCTTT
14	NA	NA	TRBV2	TRBJ1-2	CASSERVGRYGYTF	TGTGCCAGCAGTGAACGGGTCGGTCGCTATGGCTACACCTTC
16	NA	NA	TRBV7-2	TRBJ1-2	CASSPKSRGPIYGYTF	TGTGCCAGCAGCCCAAAGTCGCGGGGGCCTATCTATGGCTACACCTTC
15	TRBD2	NA	TRBV28	TRBJ2-5	CASSSRRGGEETQYF	TGTGCCAGCAGTTCGCGGCGGGGAGGGGAAGAGACCCAGTACTTC
15	TRBD2	NA	TRBV6-5	TRBJ2-7	CASSFLADLSYEQYF	TGTGCCAGCAGTTTCCTAGCGGACCTCTCCTACGAGCAGTACTTC
15	NA	NA	TRBV18	TRBJ2-3	CASSPGGYRADTQYF	TGTGCCAGCTCACCGGGCGGGTACCGGGCAGATACGCAGTATTTT
12	NA	NA	TRBV7-8	TRBJ1-1	CASSSDRTRAFF	TGTGCCAGCAGCTCAGACAGGACCAGGGCTTTCTTT
13	NA	NA	TRBV6-5	TRBJ1-2	CASSYSGTFGYTF	TGTGCCAGCAGTTACTCCGGGACTTTTGGCTACACCTTC
13	TRBD1	few	TRBV10-3	TRBJ2-1	CAISALDRGEQFF	TGTGCCATCAGTGCTTTGGACAGGGGTGAGCAGTTCTTC
14	TRBD1	NA	TRBV2	TRBJ1-5	CASTLTGGGQPQHF	TGTGCCAGCACCTTGACAGGGGGCGGTCAGCCCCAGCATTTT
15	TRBD2	few	TRBV7-9	TRBJ2-1	CASSRGLADHNEQFF	TGTGCCAGCAGCCGAGGACTAGCGGACCACAATGAGCAGTTCTTC
15	TRBD2	NA	TRBV11-2	TRBJ2-3	CASSPLAGSPGTQYF	TGTGCCAGCAGCCCGCTAGCGGGGTCCCCGGGTACGCAGTATTTT
15	NA	NA	TRBV3-1/TRBV3-2	TRBJ2-5	CASSLGPSRGETQYF	TGTGCCAGCAGTCTCGGGCCCTCCAGGGGAGAGACCCAGTACTTC
13	NA	NA	TRBV7-3	TRBJ2-3	CASSPGSADTQYF	TGTGCCAGCAGCCCTGGTAGCGCGGATACGCAGTATTTT
11	NA	NA	TRBV28	TRBJ1-1	CASLSWSEAFF	TGTGCCAGCCTCTCCTGGAGTGAAGCTTTCTTT
17	TRBD2	NA	TRBV5-4	TRBJ2-2	CASRSRVAGGGTGELFF	TGTGCCAGCAGATCCCGGGTAGCGGGAGGCGGCACCGGGGAGCTGTTTTTT
18	NA	NA	TRBV7-8	TRBJ2-2	CASSSPSREVGNTGELFF	TGTGCCAGCAGCTCGCCCTCCAGGGAGGTAGGGAACACCGGGGAGCTGTTTTTT
19	TRBD1	NA	TRBV3-1/TRBV3-2	TRBJ2-6	CASSPLGTGDSSGANVLTF	TGTGCCAGCAGCCCCCTCGGGACAGGGGATTCCTCTGGGGCCAACGTCCTGACTTTC
14	NA	NA	TRBV29-1	TRBJ1-1	CSVVGLQPNTEAFF	TGCAGCGTTGTCGGCTTACAGCCGAACACTGAAGCTTTCTTT
16	NA	once	TRBV14	TRBJ1-6	CASSLRHSSYNSPLHF	TGTGCCAGCAGCCTGCGACACAGCTCCTATAATTCACCCCTCCACTTT
14	NA	NA	TRBV18	TRBJ2-1	CASSPEISGNEQFF	TGTGCCAGCTCCCCAGAGATATCAGGGAATGAGCAGTTCTTC
14	NA	NA	TRBV3-1/TRBV3-2	TRBJ2-1	CASSQFGGIAEQFF	TGTGCCAGCAGCCAATTCGGCGGGATTGCTGAGCAGTTCTTC
15	NA	NA	TRBV6-5	TRBJ1-4	CASSYSGGNRDKLFF	TGTGCCAGCAGTTACTCGGGGGGGAATAGGGACAAACTGTTTTTT
13	NA	once	TRBV4-2	TRBJ2-1	CASSQGNSNEQFF	TGTGCCAGCAGCCAAGGAAATAGCAATGAGCAGTTCTTC
15	TRBD1	NA	TRBV5-4	TRBJ1-3	CASSTGTGVGNTIYF	TGTGCCAGCAGCACCGGGACAGGGGTTGGAAACACCATATATTTT
15	TRBD2	NA	TRBV6-1	TRBJ2-3	CASSELAGVSDTQYF	TGTGCCAGCAGTGAATTAGCGGGAGTGTCGGATACGCAGTATTTT
15	NA	NA	TRBV28	TRBJ1-2	CASSLALGRGDGYTF	TGTGCCAGCAGTTTAGCCCTAGGCAGGGGAGATGGCTACACCTTC
15	NA	NA	TRBV27	TRBJ1-2	CASSLVGRVGYGYTF	TGTGCCAGCAGTTTGGTGGGCAGGGTCGGCTATGGCTACACCTTC
14	TRBD1	NA	TRBV9	TRBJ1-2	CASSVTGQGYGYTF	TGTGCCAGCAGCGTAACGGGACAGGGGTACGGCTACACCTTC
16	NA	NA	TRBV28	TRBJ2-2	CASSPSGLRAAGELFF	TGTGCCAGCAGTCCCAGCGGGTTAAGGGCGGCCGGGGAGCTGTTTTTT
14	TRBD1	NA	TRBV6-5	TRBJ1-1	CASSRTGGGPEAFF	TGTGCCAGCAGTCGGACAGGGGGTGGGCCTGAAGCTTTCTTT
15	NA	NA	TRBV2	TRBJ1-2	CASSRAGARGHGYTF	TGTGCCAGCAGTAGGGCGGGGGCCCGGGGACATGGCTACACCTTC
14	NA	NA	TRBV5-1	TRBJ1-2	CASSLVAGGTGYTF	TGCGCCAGCAGCTTGGTGGCCGGGGGGACCGGCTACACCTTC
16	TRBD1	NA	TRBV19	TRBJ1-3	CASSTQQGGYGNTIYF	TGTGCCAGTAGTACCCAACAGGGGGGATATGGAAACACCATATATTTT